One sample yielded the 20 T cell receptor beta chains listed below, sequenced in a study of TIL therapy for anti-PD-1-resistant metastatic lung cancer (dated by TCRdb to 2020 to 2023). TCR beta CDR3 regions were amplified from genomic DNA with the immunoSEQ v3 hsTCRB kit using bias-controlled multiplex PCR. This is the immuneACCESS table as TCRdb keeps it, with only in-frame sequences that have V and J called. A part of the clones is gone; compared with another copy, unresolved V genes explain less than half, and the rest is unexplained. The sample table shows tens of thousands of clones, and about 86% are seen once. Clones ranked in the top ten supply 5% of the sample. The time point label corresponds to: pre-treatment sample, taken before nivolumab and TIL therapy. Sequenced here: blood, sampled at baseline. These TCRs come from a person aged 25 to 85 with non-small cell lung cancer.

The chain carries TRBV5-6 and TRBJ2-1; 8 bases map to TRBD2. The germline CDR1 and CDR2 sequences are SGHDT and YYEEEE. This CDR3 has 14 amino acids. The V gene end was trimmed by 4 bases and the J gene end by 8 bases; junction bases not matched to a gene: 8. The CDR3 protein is CASSPSGLGDEQFF. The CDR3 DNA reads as TGTGCCAGCAGCCCTAGCGGGTTGGGGGATGAGCAGTTCTTC.

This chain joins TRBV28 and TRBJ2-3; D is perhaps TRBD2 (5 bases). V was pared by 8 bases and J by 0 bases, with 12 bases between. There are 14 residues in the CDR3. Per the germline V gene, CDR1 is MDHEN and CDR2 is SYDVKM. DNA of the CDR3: TGTGCCAGCGGCCTGGAGCGGAGCACAGATACGCAGTATTTT. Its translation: CASGLERSTDTQYF.

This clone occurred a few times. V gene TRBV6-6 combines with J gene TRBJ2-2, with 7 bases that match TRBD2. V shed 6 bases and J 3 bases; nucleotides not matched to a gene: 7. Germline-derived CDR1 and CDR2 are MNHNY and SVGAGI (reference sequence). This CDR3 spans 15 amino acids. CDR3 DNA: TGTGCCAGCAGCCCCGGGACTATATACACCGGGGAGCTGTTTTTT. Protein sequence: CASSPGTIYTGELFF.

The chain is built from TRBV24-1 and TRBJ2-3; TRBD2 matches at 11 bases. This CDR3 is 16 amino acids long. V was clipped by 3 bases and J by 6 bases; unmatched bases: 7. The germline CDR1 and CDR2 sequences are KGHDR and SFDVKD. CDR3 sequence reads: CATSDRTSGRWDTQYF. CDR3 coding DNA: TGTGCCACCAGTGATCGCACTAGCGGGAGATGGGATACGCAGTATTTT.

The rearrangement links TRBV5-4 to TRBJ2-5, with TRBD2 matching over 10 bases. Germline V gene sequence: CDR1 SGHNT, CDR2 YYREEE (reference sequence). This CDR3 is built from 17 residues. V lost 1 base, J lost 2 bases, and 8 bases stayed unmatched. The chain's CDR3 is CASSLRLAGVGQETQYF. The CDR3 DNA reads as TGTGCCAGCAGCTTGCGGCTAGCGGGAGTCGGGCAAGAGACCCAGTACTTC.

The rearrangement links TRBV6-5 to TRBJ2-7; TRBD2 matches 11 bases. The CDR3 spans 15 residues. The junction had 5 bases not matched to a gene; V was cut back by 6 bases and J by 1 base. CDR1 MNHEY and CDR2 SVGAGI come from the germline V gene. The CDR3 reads CASRLGLAESYEQYF. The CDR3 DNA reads TGTGCCAGCAGATTGGGACTAGCGGAGTCCTACGAGCAGTACTTC.

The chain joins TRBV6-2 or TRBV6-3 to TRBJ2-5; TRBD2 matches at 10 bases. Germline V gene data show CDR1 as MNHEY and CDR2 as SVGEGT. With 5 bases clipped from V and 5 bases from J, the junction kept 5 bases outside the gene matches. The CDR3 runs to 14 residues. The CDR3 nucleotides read TGTGCCAGCAGTACGGGGACTAGCGTCGAGACCCAGTACTTC. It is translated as CASSTGTSVETQYF.

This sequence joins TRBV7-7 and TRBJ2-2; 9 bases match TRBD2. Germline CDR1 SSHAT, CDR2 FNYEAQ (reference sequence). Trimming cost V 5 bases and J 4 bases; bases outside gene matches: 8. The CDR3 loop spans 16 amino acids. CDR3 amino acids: CASSATRGGGTGELFF. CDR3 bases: TGTGCCAGCAGCGCGACGCGCGGGGGGGGCACCGGGGAGCTGTTTTTT.

CDR3: CASSLGLYQETQYF. The CDR3 DNA sequence: TGTGCCAGCAGTTTGGGACTTTACCAAGAGACCCAGTACTTC. The chain combines TRBV28 with TRBJ2-5; possible D gene TRBD2, 6 bases. Per the germline V gene, CDR1 is MDHEN and CDR2 is SYDVKM. V was clipped by 3 bases and J by 0 bases, with 8 bases between them. The CDR3 length is 14 residues.

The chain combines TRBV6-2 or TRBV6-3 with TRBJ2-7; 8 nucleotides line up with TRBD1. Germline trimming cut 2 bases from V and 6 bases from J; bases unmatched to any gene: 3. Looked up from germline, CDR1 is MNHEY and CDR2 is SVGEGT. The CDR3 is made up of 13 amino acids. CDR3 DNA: TGTGCCAGCAGTTACGACAGGGGACTCGAGCAGTACTTC. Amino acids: CASSYDRGLEQYF.

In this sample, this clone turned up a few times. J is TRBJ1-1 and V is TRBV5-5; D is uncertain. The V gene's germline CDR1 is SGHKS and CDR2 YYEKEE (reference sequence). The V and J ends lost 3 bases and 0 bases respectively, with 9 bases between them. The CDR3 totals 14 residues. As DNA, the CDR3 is TGTGCCAGCAGCTACGGGAAGTTGAACACTGAAGCTTTCTTT. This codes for CASSYGKLNTEAFF.

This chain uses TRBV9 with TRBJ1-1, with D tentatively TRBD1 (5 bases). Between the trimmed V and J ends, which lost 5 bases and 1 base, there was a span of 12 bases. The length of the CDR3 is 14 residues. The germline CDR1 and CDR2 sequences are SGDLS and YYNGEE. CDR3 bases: TGTGCCAGCAGTCGGGTGGGGGAGAACACTGAAGCTTTCTTT. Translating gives CASSRVGENTEAFF. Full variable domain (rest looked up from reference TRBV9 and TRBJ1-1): DSGVTQTPKHLITATGQRVTLRCSPRSGDLSVYWYQQSLDQGLQFLIQYYNGEERAKGNILERFSAQQFPDLHSELNLSSLELGDSALYFCASSRVGENTEAFFGQGTRLTVV.

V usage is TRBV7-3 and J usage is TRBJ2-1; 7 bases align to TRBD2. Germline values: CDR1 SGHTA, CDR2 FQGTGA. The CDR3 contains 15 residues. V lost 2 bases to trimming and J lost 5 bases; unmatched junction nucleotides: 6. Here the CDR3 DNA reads TGTGCCAGCAGCTTATTGTCTAGCGGAGACAATGAGCAGTTCTTC. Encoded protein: CASSLLSSGDNEQFF. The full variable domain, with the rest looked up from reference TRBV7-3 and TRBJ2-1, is GAGVSQTPSNKVTEKGKYVELRCDPISGHTALYWYRQSLGQGPEFLIYFQGTGAADDSGLPNDRFFAVRPEGSVSTLKIQRTERGDSAVYLCASSLLSSGDNEQFFGPGTRLTVL.

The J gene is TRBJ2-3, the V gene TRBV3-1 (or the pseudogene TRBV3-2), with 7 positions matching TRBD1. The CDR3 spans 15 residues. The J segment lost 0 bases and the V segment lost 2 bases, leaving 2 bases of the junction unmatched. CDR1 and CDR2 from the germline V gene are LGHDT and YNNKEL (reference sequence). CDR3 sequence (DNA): TGTGCCAGCAGCCAAAGGGGGCCTAGCACAGATACGCAGTATTTT. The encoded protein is CASSQRGPSTDTQYF.

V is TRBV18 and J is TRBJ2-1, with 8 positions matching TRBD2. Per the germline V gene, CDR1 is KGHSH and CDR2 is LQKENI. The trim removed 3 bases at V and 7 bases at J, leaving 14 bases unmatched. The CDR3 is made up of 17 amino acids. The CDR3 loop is CASSPLWRGEDLNEQFF. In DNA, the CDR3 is TGTGCCAGCTCACCTCTCTGGCGGGGGGAAGACTTGAATGAGCAGTTCTTC.

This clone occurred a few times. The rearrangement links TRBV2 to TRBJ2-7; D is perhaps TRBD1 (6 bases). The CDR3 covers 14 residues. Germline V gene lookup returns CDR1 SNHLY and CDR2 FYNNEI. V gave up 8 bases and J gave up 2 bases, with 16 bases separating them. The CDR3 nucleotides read TGTGCCAGCTCTTCACAGGGTGTCACCTACGAGCAGTACTTC. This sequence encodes CASSSQGVTYEQYF.

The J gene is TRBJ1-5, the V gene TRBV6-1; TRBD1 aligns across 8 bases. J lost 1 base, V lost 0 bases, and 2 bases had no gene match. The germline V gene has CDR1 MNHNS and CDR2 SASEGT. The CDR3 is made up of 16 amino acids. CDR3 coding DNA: TGTGCCAGCAGTGAAGCCGGGACAGGCAGCAATCAGCCCCAGCATTTT. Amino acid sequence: CASSEAGTGSNQPQHF.

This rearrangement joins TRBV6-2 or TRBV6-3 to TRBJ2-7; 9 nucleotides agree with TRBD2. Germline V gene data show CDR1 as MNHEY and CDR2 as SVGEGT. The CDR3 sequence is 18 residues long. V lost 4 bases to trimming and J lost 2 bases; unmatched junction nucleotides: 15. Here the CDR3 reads CASSSLSTRTSAAYEQYF. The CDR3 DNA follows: TGTGCCAGCAGTTCGCTAAGTACACGGACTAGCGCGGCCTACGAGCAGTACTTC.

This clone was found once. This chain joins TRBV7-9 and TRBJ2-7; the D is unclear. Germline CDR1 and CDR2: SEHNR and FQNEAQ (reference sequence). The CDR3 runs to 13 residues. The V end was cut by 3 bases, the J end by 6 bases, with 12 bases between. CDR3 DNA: TGTGCCAGCAGCTTCCAGTCAGGTCCCGAGCAGTACTTC. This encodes CASSFQSGPEQYF.

CDR3 sequence reads: CASSVGQGAGQETQYF. The CDR3 coding sequence is TGTGCCAGCAGCGTAGGCCAGGGGGCGGGCCAAGAGACCCAGTACTTC. The genes are TRBV9 and TRBJ2-5; 8 nucleotides agree with TRBD1. J gave up 1 base and V 0 bases, and 5 bases lay outside the gene matches. The CDR3 contains 16 residues. CDR1 and CDR2 (germline): SGDLS, YYNGEE.